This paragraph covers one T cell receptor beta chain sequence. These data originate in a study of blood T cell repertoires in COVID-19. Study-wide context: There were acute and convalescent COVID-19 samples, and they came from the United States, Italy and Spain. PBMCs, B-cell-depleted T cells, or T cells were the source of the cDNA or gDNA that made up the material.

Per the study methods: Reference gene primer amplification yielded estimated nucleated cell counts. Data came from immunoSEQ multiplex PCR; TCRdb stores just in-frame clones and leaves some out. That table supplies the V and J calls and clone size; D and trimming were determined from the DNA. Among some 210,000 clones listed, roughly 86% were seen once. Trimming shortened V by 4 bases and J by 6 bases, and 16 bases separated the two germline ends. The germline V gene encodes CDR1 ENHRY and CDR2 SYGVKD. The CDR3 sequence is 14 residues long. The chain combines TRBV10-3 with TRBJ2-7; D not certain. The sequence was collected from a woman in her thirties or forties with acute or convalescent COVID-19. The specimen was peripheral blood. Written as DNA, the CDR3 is TGTGCCATCAGTGTGGGCCCCCCCGGAACCGAGCAGTACTTC. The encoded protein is CAISVGPPGTEQYF.